What follows are 14 T cell receptor beta chains derived from one specimen sequenced in a study of T cells in Graves' hyperthyroidism and ophthalmopathy. The source material, RNA transcripts, was used to amplify TCR beta CDR3 regions. HTBI primers drove first-round RT-PCR of the TCR CDR3. From the multiplex PCR reads, TCRdb called clonotypes with MiXCR, one entry per CDR3 protein. The sample contains roughly 500,000 distinct CDR3 sequences, around 43% of which appear only once. The source material was peripheral blood or thyroid tissue (not recorded which). The source is an adult woman with Graves' disease, either hyperthyroidism or ophthalmopathy (not recorded which).

This chain joins TRBV20-1 and TRBJ1-4; no reliable D call. CDR1 is DFQATT, CDR2 SNEGSKA, per germline (reference sequence). Trimming took 6 bases from V and 5 from J, leaving 22 bases between them. The CDR3 is made up of 16 amino acids. The CDR3 protein is CSASSIDGRFNEKLFF. The CDR3 bases are TGCAGTGCCAGTAGTATTGATGGACGTTTCAATGAAAAACTGTTTTTT.

V and J are TRBV12-3 or TRBV12-4 and TRBJ2-7, with D tentatively TRBD2 (6 bases). This CDR3 region has 17 residues. V gave up 6 bases and J gave up 0 bases, with 21 bases separating them. The DNA of the CDR3 is TGTGCCAGCAGCCCTGGGGACTTCCCGGGGACCTCCTACGAGCAGTACTTC. Amino acid sequence: CASSPGDFPGTSYEQYF.

The V call is TRBV12-3 or TRBV12-4, the J call TRBJ1-5; D ambiguous. Trimming stripped 3 bases from V and 1 base from J, with 16 bases between. CDR3 length equals 17 residues. The CDR3 loop reads CASSFGRVGRSNQPQHF. CDR3 nucleotides: TGTGCCAGCAGTTTTGGCCGAGTTGGGAGAAGCAATCAGCCCCAGCATTTT.

The table lists this clonotype with many counts. As DNA, the CDR3 is TGTGCCAGCAGCTTATCAGGGAATTCACCCCTCCACTTT. Residues: CASSLSGNSPLHF. This chain uses TRBV7-3 with TRBJ1-6; maybe TRBD1 (5 bases). CDR3 length equals 13 residues. Germline CDR1 SGHTA, CDR2 FQGTGA. Between the trimmed V and J ends, which lost 2 bases and 7 bases, there was a span of 6 bases.

The V call is TRBV6-5, the J call TRBJ1-2, with a weak D call TRBD1 (5 bases). Per the germline V gene, CDR1 is MNHEY and CDR2 is SVGAGI. The ends were cut back, 9 bases at V and 4 bases at J, with 21 bases in the middle. The CDR3 spans 15 residues. The CDR3 DNA sequence: TGTGCCAGTCAGTTTGCTAGGGGAGGAGGCTATGGCTACACCTTC. Its translation is CASQFARGGGYGYTF.

This clonotype showed up many times. The chain has TRBV5-4 and TRBJ1-5; the match to TRBD1 covers 7 bases. The germline gives CDR1 SGHNT, CDR2 YYREEE (reference sequence). V was clipped by 0 bases and J by 7 bases; unmatched bases: 4. This CDR3 spans 14 amino acids. This CDR3 reads CASSLEGAGQPQHF. In nucleotides, the CDR3 is TGTGCCAGCAGCTTGGAGGGGGCAGGGCAGCCCCAGCATTTT.

The chain's CDR3 is CSAREVTQYF. Written as DNA, the CDR3 is TGCAGTGCTAGAGAGGTGACCCAGTACTTC. The chain employs TRBV20-1 and TRBJ2-5; the D is unclear. This CDR3 is built from 10 residues. Germline CDR1 reads DFQATT; CDR2 reads SNEGSKA (reference sequence). With 0 bases removed from V and 7 bases from J, the gap between germline ends came to 3 bases.

The DNA of the CDR3 is TGTGCCAGCAGTCCGGACAGGGCCACTGAAGCTTTCTTT. Encoded protein: CASSPDRATEAFF. The chain combines TRBV28 with TRBJ1-1, with 8 bases lining up with TRBD1. The CDR3 has 13 amino acids. The V gene's germline CDR1 is MDHEN and CDR2 SYDVKM. Trimming at V came to 5 bases and at J to 4 bases, leaving 3 bases not matched to a gene.

The chain recombines TRBV5-4 with TRBJ1-6, with 11 bases fitting TRBD1. With 0 bases clipped from V and 8 bases from J, the junction kept 1 base outside the gene matches. The CDR3 contains 15 residues. In germline, CDR1 is SGHNT, CDR2 YYREEE (reference sequence). CDR3 nucleotides: TGTGCCAGCAGCTTGGGGACAGGGGGCTATTCACCCCTCCACTTT. It encodes CASSLGTGGYSPLHF.

This clonotype was seen just once. The J gene is TRBJ1-4, the V gene TRBV2; D not certain. Per germline, CDR1 SNHLY and CDR2 FYNNEI. Trimming left V 6 bases short and J 3 bases short, with 14 bases between. The CDR3 covers 15 residues. The CDR3 DNA reads as TGTGCCAGCAGGGCCAGTGTGTCCGCTAATGAAAAACTGTTTTTT. Its translation is CASRASVSANEKLFF.

The chain employs TRBV7-9 and TRBJ2-7, with 8 nucleotides matching TRBD2. V shed 3 bases, J shed 2 bases, and the junction held 3 bases outside the gene matches. This CDR3 contains 14 residues. Germline V gene lookup returns CDR1 SEHNR and CDR2 FQNEAQ (reference sequence). In DNA form, the CDR3 reads TGTGCCAGCAGCTTCCGGACTAGCACCTACGAGCAGTACTTC. It translates to CASSFRTSTYEQYF. The full variable domain, with the rest looked up from reference TRBV7-9 and TRBJ2-7, is DTGVSQNPRHKITKRGQNVTFRCDPISEHNRLYWYRQTLGQGPEFLTYFQNEAQLEKSRLLSDRFSAERPKGSFSTLEIQRTEQGDSAMYLCASSFRTSTYEQYFGPGTRLTVT.

This clonotype was counted a few times. This chain joins TRBV2 and TRBJ1-1, with 9 bases fitting TRBD1. The V and J ends lost 9 bases and 4 bases, in that order; junction bases with no gene match: 3. Germline V gives CDR1 SNHLY, CDR2 FYNNEI. This CDR3 region has 12 residues. In nucleotides, the CDR3 is TGTGCCAGGATACAGGGGGCCACTGAAGCTTTCTTT. Its translation: CARIQGATEAFF.

This clonotype has more than one count but fewer than ten. The chain links TRBV7-8 to TRBJ2-5, with 8 bases lining up with TRBD2. This CDR3 is 14 amino acids long. Germline trimming cut 2 bases from V and 6 bases from J; bases unmatched to any gene: 5. Germline values: CDR1 SGHVS, CDR2 FQNEAQ. The CDR3 spells CASSLNRGGKTQYF. The CDR3 DNA is TGTGCCAGCAGCTTAAACCGGGGGGGGAAGACCCAGTACTTC. The full variable domain, completed using reference TRBV7-8 and TRBJ2-5, is GAGVSQSPRYKVAKRGQDVALRCDPISGHVSLFWYQQALGQGPEFLTYFQNEAQLDKSGLPSDRFFAERPEGSVSTLKIQRTQQEDSAVYLCASSLNRGGKTQYFGPGTRLLVL.

This chain connects TRBV15 to TRBJ1-1; tentatively, D is TRBD1 (5 bases). Trimming took off 5 bases at V and 7 bases at J, with 17 bases between the two ends. Germline values: CDR1 LNHNV, CDR2 YYDKDF (reference sequence). The CDR3 is made up of 14 amino acids. The CDR3 region is CATSWRGYPNEAFF. DNA of the CDR3: TGTGCCACCAGCTGGCGGGGGTACCCTAATGAAGCTTTCTTT.